This is a list of T cell receptor beta chains from one sample in a study of radiation and T cells in renal cell carcinoma. Measured with immunoSEQ multiplex PCR; TCRdb has only the in-frame clones, and not every one. Of 13,000 to 15,000 clones listed, approximately 52% are singletons. The sample here was tumor tissue, taken from a patient whose treatment was nephrectomy without radiotherapy. These receptors came from a man aged 50 to 60 with renal cell carcinoma. The CDR3 runs from the conserved cysteine through the conserved F or W. Fields, in order: V gene, clone size, J gene, D gene, CDR3 protein, CDR3 DNA. The D gene is left open where the match is weak. Only part of the rows carry a size: once, few, many, or a class if the clone is expanded.

TRBV7-3	NA	TRBJ1-1	TRBD1	CASSLRGLTEAFF	TGTGCCAGCAGCTTGAGGGGGCTCACTGAAGCTTTCTTT
TRBV10-3	NA	TRBJ2-3	NA	CAIRPQNTDTQYF	TGTGCCATCAGGCCACAAAACACAGATACGCAGTATTTT
TRBV9	NA	TRBJ2-2	TRBD2	CASSAGTSGPNTGELFF	TGTGCCAGCAGCGCAGGGACTAGCGGACCGAACACCGGGGAGCTGTTTTTT
TRBV27	NA	TRBJ2-5	TRBD1	CASSPMDRGLQETQYF	TGTGCCAGCAGCCCTATGGACAGGGGGCTTCAAGAGACCCAGTACTTC
TRBV11-2	NA	TRBJ2-6	NA	CASSCTIKQQSRANVLTF	TGTGCCAGCAGCTGCACTATCAAGCAACAAAGTCGGGCCAACGTCCTGACTTTC
TRBV5-8	NA	TRBJ2-2	NA	CASNPETGVTGELFF	TGTGCCAGCAACCCAGAGACCGGGGTCACCGGGGAGCTGTTTTTT
TRBV19	NA	TRBJ1-2	TRBD1	CASSIDYSTGAYGYTF	TGTGCCAGTAGTATAGACTACTCGACAGGGGCCTATGGCTACACCTTC
TRBV12-5	NA	TRBJ2-3	TRBD2	CASGGSGGAMYTQYF	TGTGCTAGTGGTGGGAGCGGGGGGGCTATGTATACGCAGTATTTT
TRBV5-8	NA	TRBJ1-1	NA	CASSWGTYSRTEAFF	TGTGCCAGCAGCTGGGGAACATATTCCCGAACTGAAGCTTTCTTT
TRBV5-6	NA	TRBJ1-5	NA	CASSLEARQPQHF	TGTGCCAGCAGCTTGGAAGCACGCCAGCCCCAGCATTTT
TRBV7-8	NA	TRBJ1-1	NA	CASSLMGAAMNTEAFF	TGTGCCAGCAGCTTAATGGGGGCCGCCATGAACACTGAAGCTTTCTTT
TRBV9	NA	TRBJ2-1	NA	CASSAPGQLNEQFF	TGTGCCAGCAGCGCACCCGGACAGCTCAATGAGCAGTTCTTC
TRBV7-9	once	TRBJ2-7	NA	CASSQRYEQYF	TGTGCCAGCAGCCAGAGGTACGAGCAGTACTTC
TRBV19	few	TRBJ1-2	TRBD1	CASSTGQGNYGYTF	TGTGCCAGTAGCACCGGACAGGGAAACTATGGCTACACCTTC
TRBV11-2	NA	TRBJ2-2	NA	CASSFNLGSGELFF	TGTGCCAGCAGCTTTAACCTCGGGAGCGGGGAGCTGTTTTTT
TRBV6-1	few	TRBJ1-5	NA	CASRELFSNQPQHF	TGTGCCAGCAGGGAACTTTTTAGCAATCAGCCCCAGCATTTT
TRBV29-1	few	TRBJ1-1	TRBD1	CSADRETLNTEAFF	TGCAGCGCCGACAGGGAAACCCTGAACACTGAAGCTTTCTTT
TRBV27	NA	TRBJ1-5	NA	CASSLWGSNQPQHF	TGTGCCAGCAGTTTATGGGGTAGCAATCAGCCCCAGCATTTT
TRBV5-1	NA	TRBJ1-3	NA	CASSLLQGGNTIYF	TGCGCCAGCAGCTTGCTCCAAGGTGGAAACACCATATATTTT
TRBV5-1	NA	TRBJ2-1	NA	CASSLADSPYNEQFF	TGCGCCAGCAGCTTGGCTGACAGCCCCTACAATGAGCAGTTCTTC
TRBV19	NA	TRBJ1-5	NA	CASQFRDQPQHF	TGTGCCAGTCAGTTTCGAGATCAGCCCCAGCATTTT
TRBV7-8	NA	TRBJ1-4	TRBD1	CASSSGIRGRRSGTNEKLFF	TGTGCCAGCAGCTCAGGGATCAGGGGGCGCCGGTCTGGAACTAATGAAAAACTGTTTTTT
TRBV27	NA	TRBJ1-3	NA	CASSPSRGLSGNTIYF	TGTGCCAGCAGTCCCAGCCGGGGACTCTCTGGAAACACCATATATTTT
TRBV5-1	NA	TRBJ1-1	NA	CASSLMENTEAFF	TGCGCCAGCAGCTTGATGGAGAACACTGAAGCTTTCTTT
TRBV7-9	NA	TRBJ2-7	NA	CASSLWLFGDGEPYEQYF	TGTGCCAGCAGCTTATGGCTATTTGGGGACGGAGAACCCTACGAGCAGTACTTC
TRBV19	medium-sized	TRBJ1-2	NA	CASSIDRSTYGYTF	TGTGCCAGTAGTATCGACAGATCAACCTATGGCTACACCTTC